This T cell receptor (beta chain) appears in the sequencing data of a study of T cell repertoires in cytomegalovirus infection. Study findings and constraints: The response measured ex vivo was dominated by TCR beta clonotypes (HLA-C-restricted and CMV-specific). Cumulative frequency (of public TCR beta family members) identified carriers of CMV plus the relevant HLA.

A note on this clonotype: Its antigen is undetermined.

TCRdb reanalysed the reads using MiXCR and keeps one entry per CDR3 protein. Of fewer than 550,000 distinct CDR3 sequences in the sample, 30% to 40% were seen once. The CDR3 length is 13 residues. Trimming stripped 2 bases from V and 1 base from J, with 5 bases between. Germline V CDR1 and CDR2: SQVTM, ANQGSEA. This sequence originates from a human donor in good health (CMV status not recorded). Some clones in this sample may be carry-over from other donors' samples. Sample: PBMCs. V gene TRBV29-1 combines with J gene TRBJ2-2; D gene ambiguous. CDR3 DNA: TGCAGCGTTGAAAACGGGAACACCGGGGAGCTGTTTTTT. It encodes CSVENGNTGELFF.